These 25 T cell receptor beta chains were all obtained from the same sample, sequenced in a study of control samples from healthy donors and cancer patients. This table comes from immunoSEQ multiplex PCR, and its TCRdb copy is limited to in-frame clones, with some not included. The profile shows 70,000 to 90,000 clones, approximately 94% of them singletons. Material: blood. The receptors derive from a woman between 18 and 29 years old in good health.

V usage is TRBV6-2 or TRBV6-3 and J usage is TRBJ2-7; possible D gene TRBD2, 6 bases. CDR3 length equals 14 residues. Germline V lookup: CDR1 MNHEY, CDR2 SVGEGT. V was pared by 2 bases and J by 2 bases, with 10 bases between. The CDR3 DNA reads as TGTGCCAGCAGTTACAGGGAGCGGGCCTACGAGCAGTACTTC. Its protein product is CASSYRERAYEQYF.

The J gene is TRBJ2-7, the V gene TRBV19; D is possibly TRBD2 (5 bases). V lost 9 bases, J lost 4 bases, and 10 bases lay in between. This CDR3 is built from 11 residues. From germline, CDR1 is LNHDA and CDR2 SQIVND (reference sequence). The CDR3 sequence: CASHSGYEQYF. DNA for the CDR3: TGTGCCAGCCATTCGGGGTACGAGCAGTACTTC.

The CDR3 protein is CASSPQPRGQETQYF. CDR3 sequence (DNA): TGTGCCAGTAGCCCACAACCTCGGGGACAAGAGACCCAGTACTTC. V gene TRBV19 combines with J gene TRBJ2-5; tentative D call: TRBD2 (5 bases). The CDR3 runs to 15 residues. Between the trimmed V and J ends, which lost 6 bases and 2 bases, there was a span of 16 bases. The V gene's germline CDR1 is LNHDA and CDR2 SQIVND (reference sequence). Filled out from reference TRBV19 and TRBJ2-5, the complete variable domain reads DGGITQSPKYLFRKEGQNVTLSCEQNLNHDAMYWYRQDPGQGLRLIYYSQIVNDFQKGDIAEGYSVSREKKESFPLTVTSAQKNPTAFYLCASSPQPRGQETQYFGPGTRLLVL.

The V gene is TRBV29-1, the J gene TRBJ2-6, with 12 positions matching TRBD2. This CDR3 has 16 amino acids. In germline, CDR1 is SQVTM, CDR2 ANQGSEA. The J segment lost 2 bases and the V segment lost 2 bases, leaving 1 base of the junction unmatched. In DNA, the CDR3 is TGCAGCGTTGAAACTAGCGGGAGGCCTGGGGCCAACGTCCTGACTTTC. This encodes CSVETSGRPGANVLTF.

The CDR3 here is CATSRANYGYTF. In DNA form, the CDR3 reads TGTGCCACCAGCAGAGCCAACTATGGCTACACCTTC. The rearrangement uses TRBV15 and TRBJ1-2; D call uncertain. Trimming left V 1 base short and J 2 bases short, with 2 bases between. The length of the CDR3 is 12 residues. CDR1 and CDR2 from the germline V gene are LNHNV and YYDKDF (reference sequence).

The chain's CDR3 is CASSLGQGATEAFF. For the CDR3, the DNA is TGTGCCAGCAGTCTGGGACAGGGGGCAACTGAAGCTTTCTTT. The chain has TRBV28 and TRBJ1-1; 12 positions match TRBD1. Germline values: CDR1 MDHEN, CDR2 SYDVKM. Trimming at V came to 5 bases and at J to 5 bases, leaving 3 bases not matched to a gene. CDR3 length equals 14 residues. The variable domain in full, with the rest retrieved from reference TRBV28 and TRBJ1-1, is DVKVTQSSRYLVKRTGEKVFLECVQDMDHENMFWYRQDPGLGLRLIYFSYDVKMKEKGDIPEGYSVSREKKERFSLILESASTNQTSMYLCASSLGQGATEAFFGQGTRLTVV.

This chain links TRBV5-6 with TRBJ2-4; tentatively, D is TRBD1 (6 bases). The CDR3 runs 15 residues. CDR1 is SGHDT and CDR2 is YYEEEE in the germline V gene. The V and J ends lost 0 bases and 0 bases respectively, with 7 bases between them. The CDR3 region has the DNA TGTGCCAGCAGCTTGGAAGGGGGAGCCAAAAACATTCAGTACTTC. Protein sequence: CASSLEGGAKNIQYF.

The chain uses TRBV2 and TRBJ2-5; 14 positions agree with TRBD2. CDR1 and CDR2 from the germline V gene are SNHLY and FYNNEI. This CDR3 is 15 amino acids long. With 8 bases clipped from V and 5 bases from J, the junction kept 7 bases outside the gene matches. CDR3 amino acids: CASRGTSGSSETQYF. DNA for the CDR3: TGTGCCAGCCGCGGGACTAGCGGGAGTAGCGAGACCCAGTACTTC.

This clone was seen a handful of times. The chain carries TRBV7-2 and TRBJ2-1; D gene uncertain. V gave up 3 bases and J gave up 7 bases, with 4 bases separating them. The CDR3 extends over 11 amino acids. Germline assignment: CDR1 SGHTA and CDR2 FQGNSA. This chain's CDR3 is CASSFSNEQFF. As DNA, the CDR3 is TGTGCCAGCAGCTTCTCTAATGAGCAGTTCTTC.

V is TRBV25-1 and J is TRBJ1-1; D is perhaps TRBD1 (6 bases). CDR3 size: 16 residues. Germline CDR1 and CDR2: MGHDK and SYGVNS. V was shortened by 6 bases and J by 4 bases, with 21 bases between the two germline ends. The CDR3 reads CASRPGQRTLGTEAFF. CDR3 nucleotides: TGTGCCAGCAGACCCGGACAGAGGACCCTGGGCACTGAAGCTTTCTTT.

The V call is TRBV5-4, the J call TRBJ2-7, with D tentatively TRBD1 (5 bases). The CDR3 totals 13 residues. With 2 bases removed from V and 5 bases from J, the gap between germline ends came to 11 bases. Germline V gene sequence: CDR1 SGHNT, CDR2 YYREEE (reference sequence). The CDR3 spells CASSFQGGHEQYF. The DNA of the CDR3 is TGTGCCAGCAGCTTTCAGGGCGGTCACGAGCAGTACTTC.

This chain links TRBV29-1 with TRBJ2-5; D may be TRBD1 (5 bases). Germline V gene lookup returns CDR1 SQVTM and CDR2 ANQGSEA. CDR3 length: 12 amino acids. The V end lost 7 bases, the J end lost 3 bases, and 12 bases lay between the germline ends. CDR3 in amino acids: CSGGHQEETQYF. CDR3 nucleotide sequence: TGCAGCGGTGGACACCAGGAAGAGACCCAGTACTTC.

This chain joins TRBV6-5 and TRBJ2-5; 9 nucleotides align to TRBD2. J lost 10 bases, V lost 5 bases, and 5 bases had no gene match. CDR3 size: 12 residues. Looked up from germline, CDR1 is MNHEY and CDR2 is SVGAGI. The DNA for the CDR3 is TGTGCCAGCAGTATCCGACTAGCGGTCCAGTACTTC. Translating gives CASSIRLAVQYF.

This clone appeared a single time. The CDR3 DNA reads TGTGCCAGCAGCTTATTGGCCTGGGGTGATTCACCCCTCCACTTT. Encoded protein: CASSLLAWGDSPLHF. This chain joins TRBV7-3 and TRBJ1-6; D uncertain. The CDR3 sequence is 15 residues long. CDR1 is SGHTA, CDR2 FQGTGA, per germline. Trimming left V 2 bases short and J 8 bases short, with 13 bases between. The whole variable domain, remainder taken from reference TRBV7-3 and TRBJ1-6, is GAGVSQTPSNKVTEKGKYVELRCDPISGHTALYWYRQSLGQGPEFLIYFQGTGAADDSGLPNDRFFAVRPEGSVSTLKIQRTERGDSAVYLCASSLLAWGDSPLHFGNGTRLTVT.

V is TRBV7-8 and J is TRBJ1-6, with D unclear. V was cut by 5 bases and J by 5 bases, with 16 bases left in between. The germline V gene has CDR1 SGHVS and CDR2 FQNEAQ. CDR3 size: 16 residues. The CDR3: CASSGVAYQHNSPLHF. CDR3 DNA sequence: TGTGCCAGCAGCGGGGTGGCTTACCAGCATAATTCACCCCTCCACTTT.

The chain is built from TRBV5-1 and TRBJ2-4; D perhaps matches TRBD1 (5 bases). The CDR3 is 15 residues long. V lost 3 bases to trimming and J lost 1 base, with 11 bases between them. Germline-derived CDR1 and CDR2 are SGHRS and YFSETQ. The CDR3 here is CASSSATEAKNIQYF. CDR3 DNA sequence: TGCGCCAGCAGCTCAGCGACAGAGGCCAAAAACATTCAGTACTTC.

The rearrangement links TRBV6-6 to TRBJ2-7; 9 bases are shared with TRBD1. From germline, CDR1 is MNHNY and CDR2 SVGAGI (reference sequence). CDR3 length equals 14 residues. V lost 7 bases to trimming and J lost 1 base; unmatched junction nucleotides: 5. Written as DNA, the CDR3 is TGTGCCAGCACCGGGACAGGGAGGTCCTACGAGCAGTACTTC. Translated, it gives CASTGTGRSYEQYF.

This sequence joins TRBV25-1 and TRBJ2-5, with D unclear. Trimming stripped 3 bases from V and 5 bases from J, with 16 bases between. The CDR3 is 15 residues long. Germline-derived CDR1 and CDR2 are MGHDK and SYGVNS. The CDR3 loop reads CASSEVAGRTETQYF. In nucleotides, the CDR3 is TGTGCCAGCAGTGAGGTGGCAGGACGTACGGAGACCCAGTACTTC.

This rearrangement joins TRBV3-1 (or the pseudogene TRBV3-2) to TRBJ1-6; D gene ambiguous. Germline-derived CDR1 and CDR2 are LGHDT and YNNKEL (reference sequence). Trimming pared 0 bases from V and 7 bases from J, leaving 10 bases between. The CDR3 has 15 residues. CDR3 protein: CASSQEGRKNSPLHF. In nucleotides, the CDR3 is TGTGCCAGCAGCCAAGAGGGCAGAAAGAATTCACCCCTCCACTTT.

The chain joins TRBV19 to TRBJ1-6; D not resolved. This CDR3 region has 14 residues. The V and J ends lost 3 bases and 7 bases respectively, with 10 bases between them. Germline CDR1 reads LNHDA; CDR2 reads SQIVND (reference sequence). This chain's CDR3 is CASSIAGNNSPLHF. CDR3 DNA: TGTGCCAGTAGTATTGCGGGGAACAATTCACCCCTCCACTTT.

The chain links TRBV10-3 to TRBJ2-7, with a tentative D call TRBD2 (6 bases). The CDR3 has 19 amino acids. V was shortened by 3 bases and J by 3 bases, with 27 bases between the two germline ends. From germline, CDR1 is ENHRY and CDR2 SYGVKD. CDR3: CAISEGETEGGRKDYEQYF. DNA of the CDR3: TGTGCCATCAGTGAAGGGGAGACAGAGGGAGGAAGGAAGGACTACGAGCAGTACTTC.

The chain links TRBV19 to TRBJ1-1; tentatively, D is TRBD1 (6 bases). Germline V gives CDR1 LNHDA, CDR2 SQIVND (reference sequence). Between the trimmed V and J ends, which lost 10 bases and 5 bases, there was a span of 29 bases. CDR3 length equals 17 residues. The CDR3 spells CATALGTRGARVTEAFF. The CDR3 nucleotides read TGTGCCACCGCTCTCGGGACCCGGGGGGCGAGGGTTACTGAAGCTTTCTTT.

This sequence joins TRBV2 and TRBJ2-5; TRBD2 is a possible D gene (5 bases). Germline V gives CDR1 SNHLY, CDR2 FYNNEI. This CDR3 is 11 amino acids long. Trimming took off 5 bases at V and 5 bases at J, with 6 bases between the two ends. In DNA, the CDR3 is TGTGCCAGCAGTCGGAGGGAGACCCAGTACTTC. Its protein is CASSRRETQYF.

The chain has TRBV7-8 and TRBJ1-5; 8 positions agree with TRBD1. The junction had 5 bases not matched to a gene; V was cut back by 5 bases and J by 2 bases. The CDR3 runs 15 residues. Germline CDR1 is SGHVS and CDR2 is FQNEAQ. In nucleotides, the CDR3 is TGTGCCAGCAGCCCGACGGGACAGGGCAATCAGCCCCAGCATTTT. It specifies CASSPTGQGNQPQHF.

The chain couples TRBV29-1 to TRBJ2-1; possibly TRBD2 for D (5 bases). Germline V lookup: CDR1 SQVTM, CDR2 ANQGSEA. V lost 8 bases and J lost 3, with 11 bases in between. CDR3 length: 12 residues. CDR3 nucleotides: TGCAGCCTCCTAGCAGACTACAATGAGCAGTTCTTC. Its protein is CSLLADYNEQFF.